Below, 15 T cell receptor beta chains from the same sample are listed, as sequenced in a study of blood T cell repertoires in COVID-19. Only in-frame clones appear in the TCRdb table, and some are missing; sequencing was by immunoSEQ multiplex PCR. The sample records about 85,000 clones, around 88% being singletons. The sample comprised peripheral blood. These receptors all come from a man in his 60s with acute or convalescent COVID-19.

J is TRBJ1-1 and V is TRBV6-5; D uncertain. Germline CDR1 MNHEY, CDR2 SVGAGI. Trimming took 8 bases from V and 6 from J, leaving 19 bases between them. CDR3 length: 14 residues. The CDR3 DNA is TGTGCCAGCCCTGGCCACAGTGGTGGCTCTGAAGCTTTCTTT. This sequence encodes CASPGHSGGSEAFF.

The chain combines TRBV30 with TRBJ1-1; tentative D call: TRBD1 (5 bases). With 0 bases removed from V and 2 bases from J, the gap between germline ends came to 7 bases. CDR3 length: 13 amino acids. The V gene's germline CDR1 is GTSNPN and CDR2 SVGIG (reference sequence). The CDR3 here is CAWSVGDNTEAFF. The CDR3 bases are TGTGCCTGGAGTGTAGGGGATAACACTGAAGCTTTCTTT.

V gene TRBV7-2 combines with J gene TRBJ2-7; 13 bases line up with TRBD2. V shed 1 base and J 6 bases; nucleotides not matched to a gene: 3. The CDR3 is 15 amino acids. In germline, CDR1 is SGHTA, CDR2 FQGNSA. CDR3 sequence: CASSLGLAGGGEQYF. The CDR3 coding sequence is TGTGCCAGCAGCTTAGGACTAGCGGGGGGTGGCGAGCAGTACTTC.

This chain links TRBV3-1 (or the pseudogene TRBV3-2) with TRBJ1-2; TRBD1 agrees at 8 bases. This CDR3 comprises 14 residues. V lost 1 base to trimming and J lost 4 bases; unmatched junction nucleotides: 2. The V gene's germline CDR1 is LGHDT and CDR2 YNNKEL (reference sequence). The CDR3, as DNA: TGTGCCAGCAGCCAAGGACAGGGGATCTATGGCTACACCTTC. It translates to CASSQGQGIYGYTF.

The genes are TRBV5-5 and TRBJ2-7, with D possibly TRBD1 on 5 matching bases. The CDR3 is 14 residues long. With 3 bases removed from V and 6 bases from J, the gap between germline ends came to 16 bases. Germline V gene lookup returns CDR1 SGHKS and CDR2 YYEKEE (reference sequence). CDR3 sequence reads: CASSYTGPPGEQYF. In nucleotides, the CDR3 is TGTGCCAGCAGCTACACAGGCCCCCCGGGCGAGCAGTACTTC.

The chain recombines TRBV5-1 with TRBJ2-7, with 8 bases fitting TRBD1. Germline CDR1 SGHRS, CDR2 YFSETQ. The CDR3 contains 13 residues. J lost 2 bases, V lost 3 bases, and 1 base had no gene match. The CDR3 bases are TGCGCCAGCAGCTCAGGGGGCGCCTACGAGCAGTACTTC. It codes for CASSSGGAYEQYF.

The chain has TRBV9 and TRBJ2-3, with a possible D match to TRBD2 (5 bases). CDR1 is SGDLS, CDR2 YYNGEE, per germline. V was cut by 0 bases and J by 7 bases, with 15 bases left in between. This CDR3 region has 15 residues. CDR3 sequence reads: CASSVEASRPYTQYF. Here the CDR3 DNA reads TGTGCCAGCAGCGTAGAGGCTAGCCGCCCCTATACGCAGTATTTT.

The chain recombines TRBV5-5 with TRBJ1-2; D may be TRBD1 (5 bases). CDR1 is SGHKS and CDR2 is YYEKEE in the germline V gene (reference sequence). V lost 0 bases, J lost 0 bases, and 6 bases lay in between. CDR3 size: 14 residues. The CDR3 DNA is TGTGCCAGCAGCTTGGGGACAACTAACTATGGCTACACCTTC. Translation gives CASSLGTTNYGYTF.

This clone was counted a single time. CDR3: CASSPGRGGHFETQYF. DNA of the CDR3: TGTGCCAGCAGCCCAGGACGGGGGGGCCATTTTGAGACCCAGTACTTC. The J gene is TRBJ2-5, the V gene TRBV5-4; 8 bases fit TRBD2. Germline V CDR1 and CDR2: SGHNT, YYREEE (reference sequence). Losses at the gene ends were 4 bases for V and 5 bases for J; bases not matched to a gene: 13. CDR3 size: 16 residues.

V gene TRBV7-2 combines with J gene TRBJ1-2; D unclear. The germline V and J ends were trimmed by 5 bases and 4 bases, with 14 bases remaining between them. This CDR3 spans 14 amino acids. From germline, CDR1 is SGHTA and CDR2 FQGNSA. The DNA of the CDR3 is TGTGCCAGCAGCGTTCTCGGGTCCTCCTATGGCTACACCTTC. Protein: CASSVLGSSYGYTF.

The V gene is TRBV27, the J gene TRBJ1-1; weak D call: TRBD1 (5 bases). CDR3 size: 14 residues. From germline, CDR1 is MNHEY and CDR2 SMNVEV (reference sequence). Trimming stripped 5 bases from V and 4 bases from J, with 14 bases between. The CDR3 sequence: CASSPQGGVTEAFF. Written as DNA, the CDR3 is TGTGCCAGCAGTCCCCAAGGAGGGGTCACTGAAGCTTTCTTT.

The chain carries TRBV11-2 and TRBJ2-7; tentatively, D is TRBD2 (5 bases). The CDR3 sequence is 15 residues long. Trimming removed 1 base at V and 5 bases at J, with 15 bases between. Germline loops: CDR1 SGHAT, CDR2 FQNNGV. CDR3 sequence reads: CASSLAGFSQDEQYF. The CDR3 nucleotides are TGTGCCAGCAGCTTAGCGGGATTTTCGCAGGACGAGCAGTACTTC.

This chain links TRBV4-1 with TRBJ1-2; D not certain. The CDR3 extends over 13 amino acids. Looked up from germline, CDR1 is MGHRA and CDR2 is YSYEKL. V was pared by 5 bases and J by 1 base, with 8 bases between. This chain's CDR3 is CASSSSLNYGYTF. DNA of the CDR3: TGCGCCAGCAGCTCTAGTCTTAACTATGGCTACACCTTC.

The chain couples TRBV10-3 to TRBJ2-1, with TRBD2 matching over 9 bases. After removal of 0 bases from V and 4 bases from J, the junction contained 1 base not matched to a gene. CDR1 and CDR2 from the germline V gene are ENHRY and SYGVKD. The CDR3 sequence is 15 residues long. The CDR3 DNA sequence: TGTGCCATCAGTGAGTCGACTAGCGGTTACAATGAGCAGTTCTTC. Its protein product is CAISESTSGYNEQFF.

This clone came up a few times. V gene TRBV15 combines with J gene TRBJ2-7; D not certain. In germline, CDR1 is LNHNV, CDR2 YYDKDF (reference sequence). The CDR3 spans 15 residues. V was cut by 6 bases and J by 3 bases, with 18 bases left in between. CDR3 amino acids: CATRFSDKADYEQYF. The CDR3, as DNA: TGTGCCACCAGGTTCAGTGACAAGGCCGACTACGAGCAGTACTTC.